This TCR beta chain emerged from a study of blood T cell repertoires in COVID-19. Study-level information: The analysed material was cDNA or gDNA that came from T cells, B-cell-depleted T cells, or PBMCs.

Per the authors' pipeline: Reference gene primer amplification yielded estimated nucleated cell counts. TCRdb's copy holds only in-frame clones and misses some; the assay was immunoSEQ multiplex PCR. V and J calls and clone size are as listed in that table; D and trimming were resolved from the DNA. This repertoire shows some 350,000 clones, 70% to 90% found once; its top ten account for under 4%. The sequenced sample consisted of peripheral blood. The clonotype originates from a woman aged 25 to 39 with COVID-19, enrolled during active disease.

For the CDR3, the DNA is TGCGCCAGCAGCCGCCGACAGGGGGCCCCGGAGCTGTTTTTT. Its translation is CASSRRQGAPELFF. The genes are TRBV4-3 and TRBJ2-2; the match to TRBD1 covers 10 bases. The V and J ends lost 4 bases and 10 bases, in that order; junction bases with no gene match: 6. CDR1 LGHNA and CDR2 YSLEER come from the germline V gene. CDR3 length: 14 residues.